There are a few counts of the clone carrying this T cell receptor beta chain. The data are from a study of T-cell reconstitution after alpha-beta-depleted transplantation in children. The CDR3 loop spans 16 amino acids. With 3 bases removed from V and 1 base from J, the gap between germline ends came to 16 bases. The germline CDR1 and CDR2 sequences are KGHSH and LQKENI. Unique molecular identifiers featured in how the TCRbeta library was prepared. TCRdb reprocessed the PCR reads with MiXCR, giving one entry per CDR3 protein. The data contain 450,000 to 550,000 distinct CDR3 sequences, more than 9.5% of them singletons.

The sequenced sample was PBMCs, mostly from graft donor cells, obtained 180 days after TCRalphabeta/CD19-depleted stem cell transplant. This receptor was identified in a female patient between 2 and 15 years old who had a stem cell transplant for aplastic anemia, so the T cells may come from the graft donor. The chain joins TRBV18 to TRBJ2-7, with D perhaps matching TRBD1 (6 bases). The chain's CDR3 is CASSPRTGTPSYEQYF. In nucleotides, the CDR3 is TGTGCCAGCTCACCTCGGACCGGGACACCTTCCTACGAGCAGTACTTC.